The rows below give T cell receptor beta chains drawn from one sample of a study of blood T cell repertoires in COVID-19. The assay was immunoSEQ multiplex PCR, and TCRdb's table has in-frame clones only and misses some. The table includes about 180,000 clones, approximately 88% detected once. Sequenced input: peripheral blood. The origin of the receptors is a woman in her thirties with acute or convalescent COVID-19. The CDR3 runs from the conserved cysteine through the conserved F or W. D genes are given only for firm matches. Where a row states a size, it is once, few, many or the class of an expanded clone; other rows omit it.

CDR3 protein: CATYNSFRGYGYTF
CDR3 DNA: TGTGCCACCTACAACAGTTTCAGGGGCTATGGCTACACCTTC
D gene: NA
clone size: NA
V gene: TRBV6-5
J gene: TRBJ1-2

CDR3 protein: CASSERIDQPQHF
CDR3 DNA: TGCGCCAGCAGCGAGAGGATCGATCAGCCCCAGCATTTT
D gene: NA
clone size: few
V gene: TRBV5-1
J gene: TRBJ1-5

CDR3 protein: CASRQEGASGNTIYF
CDR3 DNA: TGTGCCAGTAGACAAGAGGGTGCCTCTGGAAACACCATATATTTT
D gene: NA
clone size: NA
V gene: TRBV19
J gene: TRBJ1-3

CDR3 protein: CASRSGQSLYEQYF
CDR3 DNA: TGTGCCAGCAGATCGGGACAAAGCCTCTACGAGCAGTACTTC
D gene: NA
clone size: few
V gene: TRBV28
J gene: TRBJ2-7

CDR3 protein: CASSQDGRSPFSTDTQYF
CDR3 DNA: TGTGCCAGCAGCCAAGATGGGAGGTCTCCGTTTAGCACAGATACGCAGTATTTT
D gene: NA
clone size: NA
V gene: TRBV3-1/TRBV3-2
J gene: TRBJ2-3

CDR3 protein: CAIKKDKTNTGELFF
CDR3 DNA: TGTGCCATCAAGAAGGACAAGACGAACACCGGGGAGCTGTTTTTT
D gene: NA
clone size: once
V gene: TRBV10-3
J gene: TRBJ2-2

CDR3 protein: CASSWGDTEAFF
CDR3 DNA: TGCGCCAGTAGTTGGGGGGACACTGAAGCTTTCTTT
D gene: NA
clone size: NA
V gene: TRBV10-2
J gene: TRBJ1-1

CDR3 protein: CSAAYTGQGDGYTF
CDR3 DNA: TGCAGCGCCGCGTATACGGGACAGGGGGATGGCTACACCTTC
D gene: TRBD1
clone size: NA
V gene: TRBV29-1
J gene: TRBJ1-2

CDR3 protein: CASSSPGELFF
CDR3 DNA: TGTGCCAGCAGCTCCCCGGGAGAGCTGTTTTTT
D gene: NA
clone size: once
V gene: TRBV11-1
J gene: TRBJ2-2

CDR3 protein: CASKSRAGPYEQYF
CDR3 DNA: TGTGCCAGCAAGAGTCGTGCAGGCCCCTACGAGCAGTACTTC
D gene: NA
clone size: NA
V gene: TRBV21-1
J gene: TRBJ2-7

CDR3 protein: CATSDPPDEQFF
CDR3 DNA: TGTGCCACCAGTGATCCGCCGGATGAGCAGTTCTTC
D gene: NA
clone size: NA
V gene: TRBV24-1
J gene: TRBJ2-1

CDR3 protein: CASSQNTEAFF
CDR3 DNA: TGTGCCAGCAGCCAGAACACTGAAGCTTTCTTT
D gene: NA
clone size: NA
V gene: TRBV28
J gene: TRBJ1-1

CDR3 protein: CASSLQGKYGELFF
CDR3 DNA: TGTGCCAGCAGTTTACAGGGGAAGTACGGGGAGCTGTTTTTT
D gene: NA
clone size: NA
V gene: TRBV28
J gene: TRBJ2-2

CDR3 protein: CASTRQPNTEAFF
CDR3 DNA: TGTGCCAGTACGCGACAGCCGAACACTGAAGCTTTCTTT
D gene: NA
clone size: NA
V gene: TRBV19
J gene: TRBJ1-1

CDR3 protein: CASSYEGLSNQPQHF
CDR3 DNA: TGTGCCAGCAGTTACGAGGGTTTGAGCAATCAGCCCCAGCATTTT
D gene: NA
clone size: NA
V gene: TRBV6-6
J gene: TRBJ1-5

CDR3 protein: CASGSPTEPQHF
CDR3 DNA: TGTGCTAGTGGTTCCCCAACAGAGCCCCAGCATTTT
D gene: NA
clone size: NA
V gene: TRBV12-5
J gene: TRBJ1-5

CDR3 protein: CASTPGEGFGEKLFF
CDR3 DNA: TGTGCCAGCACCCCGGGGGAGGGGTTTGGGGAAAAACTGTTTTTT
D gene: NA
clone size: NA
V gene: TRBV7-2
J gene: TRBJ1-4

CDR3 protein: CASSLDLINEQYF
CDR3 DNA: TGTGCTAGCAGCTTGGACTTAATAAACGAGCAGTACTTC
D gene: NA
clone size: NA
V gene: TRBV7-7
J gene: TRBJ2-7

CDR3 protein: CASSRLAGGNEQFF
CDR3 DNA: TGCGCCAGCAGCCGACTAGCGGGAGGTAATGAGCAGTTCTTC
D gene: TRBD2
clone size: NA
V gene: TRBV5-1
J gene: TRBJ2-1

CDR3 protein: CASSEWQGDTEAFF
CDR3 DNA: TGTGCCAGCAGTGAGTGGCAGGGGGACACTGAAGCTTTCTTT
D gene: TRBD1
clone size: NA
V gene: TRBV6-1
J gene: TRBJ1-1

CDR3 protein: CASSRAGGAGNQPQHF
CDR3 DNA: TGTGCCAGCAGCCGAGCAGGGGGCGCGGGCAATCAGCCCCAGCATTTT
D gene: TRBD1
clone size: NA
V gene: TRBV4-2
J gene: TRBJ1-5

CDR3 protein: CAISQGGGTYNEQFF
CDR3 DNA: TGTGCCATCAGTCAAGGCGGGGGAACTTACAATGAGCAGTTCTTC
D gene: TRBD2
clone size: NA
V gene: TRBV10-3
J gene: TRBJ2-1

CDR3 protein: CASSPAPTMNTEAFF
CDR3 DNA: TGTGCCAGCTCACCAGCCCCTACCATGAACACTGAAGCTTTCTTT
D gene: NA
clone size: NA
V gene: TRBV18
J gene: TRBJ1-1

CDR3 protein: CASSWTNSPLHF
CDR3 DNA: TGTGCCAGCAGCTGGACAAATTCACCCCTCCACTTT
D gene: NA
clone size: once
V gene: TRBV7-9
J gene: TRBJ1-6

CDR3 protein: CASSLASSRYEQYF
CDR3 DNA: TGTGCCAGCAGCTTAGCGTCTAGCCGCTACGAGCAGTACTTC
D gene: NA
clone size: NA
V gene: TRBV7-8
J gene: TRBJ2-7

CDR3 protein: CASSLRAYGYTF
CDR3 DNA: TGTGCCAGCAGTTTGCGGGCCTATGGCTACACCTTC
D gene: NA
clone size: NA
V gene: TRBV28
J gene: TRBJ1-2

CDR3 protein: CARDKQETQYF
CDR3 DNA: TGTGCCAGGGACAAACAAGAGACCCAGTACTTC
D gene: NA
clone size: NA
V gene: TRBV2
J gene: TRBJ2-5

CDR3 protein: CASLRGRGGKAFF
CDR3 DNA: TGTGCCAGCCTTAGGGGGCGCGGTGGGAAAGCTTTCTTT
D gene: TRBD1
clone size: once
V gene: TRBV6-5
J gene: TRBJ1-1

CDR3 protein: CASPSTGRYTF
CDR3 DNA: TGCGCCAGCCCGTCGACAGGTCGGTACACCTTC
D gene: NA
clone size: once
V gene: TRBV23-1
J gene: TRBJ1-2

CDR3 protein: CASSQAGGYEQYF
CDR3 DNA: TGTGCCAGCAGCCAAGCGGGAGGGTACGAGCAGTACTTC
D gene: TRBD2
clone size: NA
V gene: TRBV12-3/TRBV12-4
J gene: TRBJ2-7

CDR3 protein: CASKEWEGGETQYF
CDR3 DNA: TGTGCCAGCAAGGAGTGGGAGGGTGGAGAGACCCAGTACTTC
D gene: TRBD2
clone size: NA
V gene: TRBV2
J gene: TRBJ2-5

CDR3 protein: CASSPKPGTPYQETQYF
CDR3 DNA: TGTGCTAGCAGCCCCAAACCGGGGACACCCTACCAAGAGACCCAGTACTTC
D gene: NA
clone size: NA
V gene: TRBV7-7
J gene: TRBJ2-5

CDR3 protein: CASSSQTGYYEQVF
CDR3 DNA: TGTGCCAGCAGCTCACAGACGGGATACTACGAGCAAGTCTTC
D gene: NA
clone size: NA
V gene: TRBV13
J gene: TRBJ2-7

CDR3 protein: CASSPGTGSRLSLAFF
CDR3 DNA: TGTGCCAGCTCACCAGGGACAGGGTCTCGCCTATCGCTAGCTTTCTTT
D gene: TRBD1
clone size: NA
V gene: TRBV18
J gene: TRBJ1-1

CDR3 protein: CASSLGLAGGTDTQYF
CDR3 DNA: TGCGCCAGCAGCTTAGGACTAGCGGGAGGCACAGATACGCAGTATTTT
D gene: TRBD2
clone size: NA
V gene: TRBV5-1
J gene: TRBJ2-3

CDR3 protein: CASSLTPQNSPLHF
CDR3 DNA: TGTGCCAGCAGTTTAACTCCCCAAAATTCACCCCTCCACTTT
D gene: NA
clone size: NA
V gene: TRBV28
J gene: TRBJ1-6

CDR3 protein: CASTRTSLTDTQYF
CDR3 DNA: TGTGCCAGCACCCGGACTTCCCTCACAGATACGCAGTATTTT
D gene: NA
clone size: NA
V gene: TRBV28
J gene: TRBJ2-3

CDR3 protein: CASSPGLSRITGELFF
CDR3 DNA: TGTGCCAGCAGCCCGGGACTGAGCCGGATCACCGGGGAGCTGTTTTTT
D gene: NA
clone size: NA
V gene: TRBV9
J gene: TRBJ2-2

CDR3 protein: CASSLAGGLSEKLFF
CDR3 DNA: TGTGCCAGCAGCTTAGCGGGGGGGCTGAGTGAAAAACTGTTTTTT
D gene: NA
clone size: NA
V gene: TRBV7-9
J gene: TRBJ1-4

CDR3 protein: CASSLRLAASTDTQYF
CDR3 DNA: TGTGCCAGTAGTCTCCGACTAGCAGCTAGCACAGATACGCAGTATTTT
D gene: TRBD2
clone size: NA
V gene: TRBV19
J gene: TRBJ2-3

CDR3 protein: CATSDFRGRTGELFF
CDR3 DNA: TGTGCCACCAGTGATTTCAGGGGGCGAACCGGGGAGCTGTTTTTT
D gene: TRBD1
clone size: NA
V gene: TRBV24-1
J gene: TRBJ2-2

CDR3 protein: CASSDPGQGPYEQYF
CDR3 DNA: TGCGCCAGCAGCGACCCGGGACAGGGGCCCTACGAGCAGTACTTC
D gene: TRBD1
clone size: NA
V gene: TRBV5-1
J gene: TRBJ2-7

CDR3 protein: CASSWGLAYEQYF
CDR3 DNA: TGTGCCAGCAGCTGGGGACTAGCCTACGAGCAGTACTTC
D gene: TRBD2
clone size: NA
V gene: TRBV7-9
J gene: TRBJ2-7

CDR3 protein: CASSLGGQGSTEAFF
CDR3 DNA: TGTGCCAGCTCACTAGGGGGACAGGGAAGCACTGAAGCTTTCTTT
D gene: TRBD1
clone size: NA
V gene: TRBV18
J gene: TRBJ1-1

CDR3 protein: CASNRGINQPQHF
CDR3 DNA: TGTGCCAGCAACAGGGGGATTAATCAGCCCCAGCATTTT
D gene: TRBD1
clone size: NA
V gene: TRBV2
J gene: TRBJ1-5

CDR3 protein: CASGGRTNTGELFF
CDR3 DNA: TGTGCCAGCGGGGGGAGGACGAACACCGGGGAGCTGTTTTTT
D gene: NA
clone size: NA
V gene: TRBV11-2
J gene: TRBJ2-2

CDR3 protein: CATSDTTGGGFYNEQFF
CDR3 DNA: TGTGCCACCAGTGATACCACAGGGGGCGGTTTTTACAATGAGCAGTTCTTC
D gene: TRBD1
clone size: NA
V gene: TRBV24-1
J gene: TRBJ2-1

CDR3 protein: CASSYSTLANYGYTF
CDR3 DNA: TGTGCCAGCAGTTACTCGACACTAGCAAACTATGGCTACACCTTC
D gene: NA
clone size: NA
V gene: TRBV6-5
J gene: TRBJ1-2